The 20 T cell receptor beta chains in this list originate from one sample, sequenced in a study of T cells in Graves' hyperthyroidism and ophthalmopathy. The CDR3 regions of TCR beta were amplified from RNA transcripts. A first-round RT-PCR of the TCR CDR3 used the HTBI primer set. TCRdb fed the multiplex PCR reads into MiXCR, producing one record per CDR3 protein. Here the sample spans 350,000 or so distinct CDR3 sequences, around a sixth being singletons. Sequenced material: blood. The receptors were gathered from a woman between 45 and 65 years old with Graves' hyperthyroidism.

The chain uses TRBV4-2 and TRBJ2-1; 14 bases are shared with TRBD2. The length of the CDR3 is 17 residues. V lost 4 bases to trimming and J lost 4 bases; unmatched junction nucleotides: 6. Germline CDR1 and CDR2: LGHNA and YNFKEQ. The CDR3 DNA is TGTGCCAGCAGCCTGTACGGGACTAGCGGGGGTTACAATGAGCAGTTCTTC. This encodes CASSLYGTSGGYNEQFF.

This clonotype was counted ten times or more. The chain combines TRBV20-1 with TRBJ2-3; D not certain. The CDR3 sequence is 14 residues long. Trimming removed 2 bases from V and 0 bases from J, with 9 bases in between. Germline loops: CDR1 DFQATT, CDR2 SNEGSKA (reference sequence). As DNA, the CDR3 is TGCAGTGCTAGATTAGCCTCTAGCACAGATACGCAGTATTTT. Translating it yields CSARLASSTDTQYF.

This clonotype has just a few counts. The chain recombines TRBV12-3 or TRBV12-4 with TRBJ1-1; D remains ambiguous. CDR3 length: 15 amino acids. V lost 7 bases and J 8 bases, leaving 23 bases between the germline ends. CDR3 DNA: TGTGCCAGCACTTTTAGCGCTATTTCGGATCACGAAGCTTTCTTT. Its translation: CASTFSAISDHEAFF.

The V and J genes are TRBV20-1 and TRBJ2-7; D gene uncertain. Germline lookup yields CDR1 DFQATT and CDR2 SNEGSKA (reference sequence). The CDR3 is made up of 11 amino acids. Between the trimmed V and J ends, which lost 4 bases and 3 bases, there was a span of 7 bases. Here the CDR3 reads CSAKDGYEQYF. CDR3 nucleotide sequence: TGCAGTGCTAAGGACGGCTACGAGCAGTACTTC.

This clonotype was detected many times. This chain joins TRBV9 and TRBJ2-7, with no clear D. This CDR3 spans 13 amino acids. Trimming stripped 0 bases from V and 0 bases from J, with 4 bases between. Germline-derived CDR1 and CDR2 are SGDLS and YYNGEE. Written as DNA, the CDR3 is TGTGCCAGCAGCGTAGGGCCCTCCTACGAGCAGTACTTC. It is translated as CASSVGPSYEQYF. Variable domain in full (rest from reference TRBV9 and TRBJ2-7): DSGVTQTPKHLITATGQRVTLRCSPRSGDLSVYWYQQSLDQGLQFLIQYYNGEERAKGNILERFSAQQFPDLHSELNLSSLELGDSALYFCASSVGPSYEQYFGPGTRLTVT.

This clonotype was seen at least ten times. The genes are TRBV7-9 and TRBJ2-1; 7 bases fit TRBD2. Trimming cost V 5 bases and J 6 bases; bases outside gene matches: 4. Germline CDR1 is SEHNR and CDR2 is FQNEAQ (reference sequence). CDR3 size: 13 residues. The CDR3 sequence is CASSLLASNEQFF. Here the CDR3 DNA reads TGTGCCAGCAGCCTACTAGCGTCCAATGAGCAGTTCTTC.

The J gene is TRBJ2-3, the V gene TRBV9; 13 bases match TRBD2. Germline loops: CDR1 SGDLS, CDR2 YYNGEE. With V trimmed by 3 bases and J by 7 bases, 5 bases remained unmatched. CDR3 length: 15 amino acids. CDR3 sequence (DNA): TGTGCCAGCAGCGAAACTAGCGGGGGGGTAAATACGCAGTATTTT. This sequence encodes CASSETSGGVNTQYF. The variable domain in full, with the rest retrieved from reference TRBV9 and TRBJ2-3, is DSGVTQTPKHLITATGQRVTLRCSPRSGDLSVYWYQQSLDQGLQFLIQYYNGEERAKGNILERFSAQQFPDLHSELNLSSLELGDSALYFCASSETSGGVNTQYFGPGTRLTVL.

In its sample, this clonotype was seen many times. This chain uses TRBV6-1 with TRBJ2-1; TRBD1 agrees at 11 bases. V shed 4 bases, J shed 7 bases, and the junction held 9 bases outside the gene matches. This CDR3 spans 16 amino acids. Looked up from germline, CDR1 is MNHNS and CDR2 is SASEGT. In nucleotides, the CDR3 is TGTGCCAGCAGTGTATATCCGGGACAGGGGGGGAATGAGCAGTTCTTC. Translated: CASSVYPGQGGNEQFF.

In its sample, this clonotype was seen many times. This chain connects TRBV20-1 to TRBJ2-7, with 10 nucleotides matching TRBD2. The junction had 15 bases not matched to a gene; V was cut back by 5 bases and J by 8 bases. The germline V gene encodes CDR1 DFQATT and CDR2 SNEGSKA (reference sequence). The CDR3 spans 15 residues. CDR3 region: CSACPQLAGPPKQYF. CDR3 DNA sequence: TGCAGTGCTTGCCCCCAACTAGCGGGGCCCCCTAAGCAGTACTTC.

Ten or more counts support this clonotype. The V and J genes are TRBV28 and TRBJ1-2; D gene ambiguous. CDR3 length: 12 residues. Germline assignment: CDR1 MDHEN and CDR2 SYDVKM. Between the trimmed V and J ends, which lost 3 bases and 6 bases, there was a span of 8 bases. CDR3 in amino acids: CASSFVGDGYTF. CDR3 sequence (DNA): TGTGCCAGCAGTTTTGTCGGAGATGGCTACACCTTC.

This rearrangement joins TRBV30 to TRBJ1-6; D is ambiguous. Germline CDR1 reads GTSNPN; CDR2 reads SVGIG (reference sequence). This CDR3 is 12 amino acids long. Trimming shortened V by 3 bases and J by 10 bases, and 10 bases separated the two germline ends. The CDR3 here is CAWRTDLSPLHF. The DNA for the CDR3 is TGTGCCTGGAGGACCGACCTGTCACCCCTCCACTTT.

This clonotype was counted at least ten times. V gene TRBV6-6 combines with J gene TRBJ2-3; D tentatively reads TRBD1 or TRBD2 (6 bases each). The V gene's germline CDR1 is MNHNY and CDR2 SVGAGI (reference sequence). CDR3 length equals 14 residues. Trimming stripped 2 bases from V and 1 base from J, with 7 bases between. CDR3 nucleotides: TGTGCCAGCAGTTACAGGGGGGGCACAGATACGCAGTATTTT. It yields the protein CASSYRGGTDTQYF.

In DNA form, the CDR3 reads TGCAGCGTTGTAGTAGATACGCAGTATTTT. Translated: CSVVVDTQYF. This chain joins TRBV29-1 and TRBJ2-3, with D hard to call. Per the germline V gene, CDR1 is SQVTM and CDR2 is ANQGSEA. The CDR3 totals 10 residues. V was pared by 4 bases and J by 5 bases, with 4 bases between.

This clonotype was detected ten times or more. The V call is TRBV6-1, the J call TRBJ2-7, with 14 bases aligning to TRBD2. Losses at the gene ends were 4 bases for V and 3 bases for J; bases not matched to a gene: 5. Germline CDR1 is MNHNS and CDR2 is SASEGT. The CDR3 covers 16 residues. The CDR3 DNA is TGTGCCAGCAGTGGGGGACTAGCGGGAGTTTTCTACGAGCAGTACTTC. Encoded protein: CASSGGLAGVFYEQYF.

This clonotype came up many times. The chain carries TRBV10-3 and TRBJ2-3; 8 bases are a match to TRBD2. J gave up 8 bases and V 3 bases, and 16 bases lay outside the gene matches. The CDR3 totals 17 residues. Germline loops: CDR1 ENHRY, CDR2 SYGVKD. CDR3 coding DNA: TGTGCCATCAGTGACCCGCGGCTGAGCGGGAGTAGGGGTACGCAGTATTTT. It is translated as CAISDPRLSGSRGTQYF.

The J gene is TRBJ2-2, the V gene TRBV6-1, with TRBD1 matching 9 bases. With V trimmed by 1 base and J by 12 bases, 9 bases remained unmatched. The CDR3 spans 15 residues. Germline CDR1 MNHNS, CDR2 SASEGT. Here the CDR3 DNA reads TGTGCCAGCAGTGAAGTCGGGTGGGGACAGGGAAAGCTGTTTTTT. This translates into CASSEVGWGQGKLFF.

J is TRBJ2-3 and V is TRBV20-1, with 7 bases that match TRBD2. Germline CDR1 and CDR2: DFQATT and SNEGSKA (reference sequence). This CDR3 has 20 amino acids. The V and J ends lost 0 bases and 0 bases, in that order; junction bases with no gene match: 18. The CDR3 nucleotides read TGCAGTGCTAGAGATCAAGGACTAGTGGGGAGGTTTACTAGCACAGATACGCAGTATTTT. Protein product: CSARDQGLVGRFTSTDTQYF.

The chain joins TRBV28 to TRBJ1-1, with D perhaps TRBD1 (5 bases). Germline CDR1 is MDHEN and CDR2 is SYDVKM. The V and J ends lost 8 bases and 5 bases respectively, with 9 bases between them. The CDR3 has 11 amino acids. The CDR3 coding sequence is TGTGCCAGCTGGGGGAGTACTGAAGCTTTCTTT. Translating it yields CASWGSTEAFF.

Note on this clonotype: A much larger clone differs by one base, so this may be a read error. V and J are TRBV2 and TRBJ1-2; maybe TRBD1 (6 bases). V dropped 4 bases and J dropped 6 bases, with 9 bases sitting between them. This CDR3 region has 12 residues. The germline V gene has CDR1 SNHLY and CDR2 FYNNEI. Here the CDR3 reads CASSAGAHGYTF. CDR3 nucleotides: TGTGCCAGCAGTGCGGGGGCGCATGGCTACACCTTC. The variable domain in full, with the rest retrieved from reference TRBV2 and TRBJ1-2, is EPEVTQTPSHQVTQMGQEVILRCVPISNHLYFYWYRQILGQKVEFLVSFYNNEISEKSEIFDDQFSVERPDGSNFTLKIRSTKLEDSAMYFCASSAGAHGYTFGSGTRLTVV.

This clonotype was observed a few times. The rearrangement links TRBV30 to TRBJ2-7; perhaps TRBD1 as D (6 bases). CDR3 length: 12 amino acids. V was clipped by 1 base and J by 6 bases, with 10 bases between them. The germline V gene encodes CDR1 GTSNPN and CDR2 SVGIG (reference sequence). The DNA of the CDR3 is TGTGCCTGGAGTGCGACAGGCGTCGAGCAGTACGTC. Its translation: CAWSATGVEQYV.